These 17 T cell receptor beta chains came from one sample sequenced in a study of read filtering for tumor transcriptome and immune sequencing. Molecular barcoded adaptors covering alpha/delta and beta/gamma chains were used on about 0.4 ug RNA. TCRdb analysed the reads with MiXCR anew, one entry per CDR3 protein. The sample yields approximately 62,000 distinct CDR3 sequences, approximately 18% seen once. Sequenced input: a population of CD138-negative cells sorted from bone marrow. These receptors were taken from a donor aged 40 or over with multiple myeloma.

The rearrangement uses TRBV10-3 and TRBJ1-5; D is uncertain. The CDR3 runs to 18 residues. The germline gives CDR1 ENHRY, CDR2 SYGVKD. V was clipped by 4 bases and J by 6 bases, with 25 bases between them. CDR3 in amino acids: CAISGVRRTSRLGQPQHF. In DNA, the CDR3 is TGTGCCATCAGTGGGGTCCGACGGACCTCAAGACTGGGTCAGCCCCAGCATTTT.

This clonotype was observed a few times. J is TRBJ2-2 and V is TRBV6-6, with D unresolved. Germline V gives CDR1 MNHNY, CDR2 SVGAGI (reference sequence). The CDR3 length is 14 residues. The V end was cut by 4 bases, the J end by 3 bases, with 9 bases between. For the CDR3, the DNA is TGTGCCAGCAGTTCCCTACACGACACCGGGGAGCTGTTTTTT. It translates to CASSSLHDTGELFF.

This clonotype was observed at least ten times. The chain is built from TRBV2 and TRBJ2-2; tentatively, D is TRBD2 (6 bases). V lost 7 bases to trimming and J lost 6 bases, with 9 bases between them. CDR3 size: 12 residues. Germline V CDR1 and CDR2: SNHLY, FYNNEI. In DNA form, the CDR3 reads TGTGCCAGCAAGGAGGGGCCCGGGGAGCTGTTTTTT. This sequence encodes CASKEGPGELFF. The complete variable domain, with remaining parts taken from reference TRBV2 and TRBJ2-2, reads EPEVTQTPSHQVTQMGQEVILRCVPISNHLYFYWYRQILGQKVEFLVSFYNNEISEKSEIFDDQFSVERPDGSNFTLKIRSTKLEDSAMYFCASKEGPGELFFGEGSRLTVL.

By frequency in the sample, this clonotype is medium-sized (0.01 to 0.1%). The rearrangement links TRBV4-1 to TRBJ2-1; the D is unclear. CDR3 size: 19 residues. The V gene's germline CDR1 is MGHRA and CDR2 YSYEKL. V was trimmed by 6 bases and J by 0 bases, leaving 24 bases between them. CDR3 protein: CASSPLVSSGASSYNEQFF. Written as DNA, the CDR3 is TGCGCCAGCAGTCCCCTAGTCAGCTCGGGCGCGAGCTCCTACAATGAGCAGTTCTTC.

This clonotype has ten or more counts. The genes are TRBV5-6 and TRBJ2-3; TRBD1 matches 9 bases. After removal of 3 bases from V and 1 base from J, the junction contained 6 bases not matched to a gene. The CDR3 covers 16 residues. Germline assignment: CDR1 SGHDT and CDR2 YYEEEE. The CDR3 DNA is TGTGCCAGCAGCTCCGGGACAGGGAAGGGCACAGATACGCAGTATTTT. Translated, it gives CASSSGTGKGTDTQYF. Full variable domain (outside the CDR3, taken from reference TRBV5-6 and TRBJ2-3): DAGVTQSPTHLIKTRGQQVTLRCSPKSGHDTVSWYQQALGQGPQFIFQYYEEEERQRGNFPDRFSGHQFPNYSSELNVNALLLGDSALYLCASSSGTGKGTDTQYFGPGTRLTVL.

A note on this clonotype: A much larger clone lies one base from this, so it may be a read error. The chain couples TRBV28 to TRBJ1-1; D is uncertain. Germline V CDR1 and CDR2: MDHEN, SYDVKM. This CDR3 is built from 13 residues. In DNA form, the CDR3 reads TGTGCCAGCGAAGGACCTACGAACGCTGAAGCTTTCTTT. This sequence encodes CASEGPTNAEAFF.

The J gene is TRBJ1-5, the V gene TRBV19; maybe TRBD1 (6 bases). This CDR3 is 16 amino acids long. Germline-derived CDR1 and CDR2 are LNHDA and SQIVND (reference sequence). V was shortened by 6 bases and J by 1 base, with 16 bases between the two germline ends. CDR3 nucleotides: TGTGCCAGTAGCCCGAGGCGGGGGGCGAGCAATCAGCCCCAGCATTTT. This translates into CASSPRRGASNQPQHF.

The sample holds a few counts of this clonotype. The chain employs TRBV2 and TRBJ1-3; D may be TRBD1 (6 bases). The CDR3 length is 13 residues. Germline V gene sequence: CDR1 SNHLY, CDR2 FYNNEI. V lost 7 bases, J lost 8 bases, and 15 bases lay in between. The CDR3 loop reads CASNARRGDTIYF. DNA of the CDR3: TGTGCCAGCAACGCGCGCAGGGGTGACACCATATATTTT. Drawing the rest from reference TRBV2 and TRBJ1-3, the complete variable domain is EPEVTQTPSHQVTQMGQEVILRCVPISNHLYFYWYRQILGQKVEFLVSFYNNEISEKSEIFDDQFSVERPDGSNFTLKIRSTKLEDSAMYFCASNARRGDTIYFGEGSWLTVV.

This clonotype was seen repeatedly, ten times or more. This sequence joins TRBV7-9 and TRBJ2-3, with 13 bases lining up with TRBD2. The germline gives CDR1 SEHNR, CDR2 FQNEAQ (reference sequence). V was pared by 6 bases and J by 3 bases, with 6 bases of the junction left unmatched. The CDR3 covers 16 residues. CDR3 DNA sequence: TGTGCCAGCAGGTTTACTAGCGGGGGGGCTACAGATACGCAGTATTTT. Its translation is CASRFTSGGATDTQYF.

In this sample, this clonotype turned up many times. The chain has TRBV3-1 and TRBJ2-1; D remains unclear. The CDR3 is 14 residues long. Germline V gene lookup returns CDR1 LGHDT and CDR2 YNNKEL (reference sequence). With 1 base removed from V and 8 bases from J, the gap between germline ends came to 12 bases. The CDR3 nucleotides are TGTGCCAGCAGCCAAGGTAATAGCAGGCATGAGCAGTTCTTC. This codes for CASSQGNSRHEQFF.

This clonotype was recorded at least ten times. The chain employs TRBV7-9 and TRBJ1-1, with D perhaps TRBD1 (6 bases). V gave up 1 base and J gave up 2 bases, with 8 bases separating them. CDR3 length: 14 amino acids. Germline V gene data show CDR1 as SEHNR and CDR2 as FQNEAQ (reference sequence). DNA of the CDR3: TGTGCCAGCAGCTTAGGGGGGCTTAACACTGAAGCTTTCTTT. As protein: CASSLGGLNTEAFF.

This clonotype was seen at least ten times. The V gene is TRBV6-1, the J gene TRBJ1-1; 7 bases map to TRBD1. The CDR3 is made up of 15 amino acids. Germline V gives CDR1 MNHNS, CDR2 SASEGT. V lost 6 bases, J lost 0 bases, and 7 bases stayed unmatched. The CDR3 reads CASSAEGAMNTEAFF. CDR3 DNA: TGTGCCAGCAGCGCTGAGGGGGCCATGAACACTGAAGCTTTCTTT.

This clonotype was found many times. The genes are TRBV20-1 and TRBJ2-2; TRBD2 aligns across 15 bases. The CDR3 runs 14 residues. Germline V gene sequence: CDR1 DFQATT, CDR2 SNEGSKA (reference sequence). With 6 bases clipped from V and 7 bases from J, the junction kept 3 bases outside the gene matches. In nucleotides, the CDR3 is TGCAGTGCGGGACTAGCGGGGGGTGTCGGGGAGCTGTTTTTT. Translation gives CSAGLAGGVGELFF.

To note about this clonotype: A much larger clone lies a single base off, so this may be a read error. This chain links TRBV7-2 with TRBJ2-1; the D is unclear. CDR1 is SGHTA, CDR2 FQGNSA, per germline. This CDR3 contains 16 residues. CDR3 bases: TGTGCCCGCAGACACCCACAGACCTCAGTCTACAATGAGCAGTTCTTC. Its protein product is CARRHPQTSVYNEQFF.

This rearrangement joins TRBV20-1 to TRBJ2-1; TRBD1 is a possible D gene (5 bases). The V gene's germline CDR1 is DFQATT and CDR2 SNEGSKA (reference sequence). The length of the CDR3 is 16 residues. Trimming took off 4 bases at V and 7 bases at J, with 23 bases between the two ends. The CDR3 region has the DNA TGCAGTGCTATTCCGGCCCCAGGGCTTCGGATGAATGAGCAGTTCTTC. Amino acids: CSAIPAPGLRMNEQFF.

This clonotype came up many times. This chain connects TRBV3-1 to TRBJ2-1; weak D call: TRBD2 (5 bases). V dropped 2 bases and J dropped 8 bases, with 16 bases sitting between them. This CDR3 spans 15 amino acids. From germline, CDR1 is LGHDT and CDR2 YNNKEL (reference sequence). CDR3 sequence reads: CASSQSTSLIDEQFF. The CDR3 region has the DNA TGTGCCAGCAGCCAATCTACTAGTTTAATCGATGAGCAGTTCTTC.

The V gene is TRBV7-9, the J gene TRBJ1-3; D is uncertain. V shed 7 bases and J shed 0 bases, with 7 bases lying between them. The CDR3 consists of 13 residues. Germline CDR1 is SEHNR and CDR2 is FQNEAQ (reference sequence). The CDR3 sequence is CASIGYSGNTIYF. The CDR3 nucleotides are TGTGCCAGCATTGGGTACTCTGGAAACACCATATATTTT.